Below are 21 T cell receptor beta chains sequenced from a single sample in a study of beta chain features in type 1 diabetes. Reverse transcription of all isolated RNA meant that expressed TCRB transcripts were sequenced. Method: immunoSEQ multiplex PCR; TCRdb's copy keeps in-frame clones and lacks some. The sample yields 350,000 to 450,000 clones, approximately 15% seen once. The sample was naive CD4+ T cells from blood. These receptors were taken from a woman aged 18-30 years in good health.

This clone was observed a handful of times. The rearrangement links TRBV18 to TRBJ2-1, with 9 nucleotides matching TRBD2. Germline V gene lookup returns CDR1 KGHSH and CDR2 LQKENI. Trimming cost V 6 bases and J 10 bases; bases outside gene matches: 10. The length of the CDR3 is 14 residues. The CDR3 sequence: CASSELAGAGEQFF. CDR3 coding DNA: TGTGCCAGCTCCGAGTTAGCGGGAGCAGGGGAGCAGTTCTTC.

The table lists this clone with a few counts. V gene TRBV30 combines with J gene TRBJ1-2, with 7 nucleotides matching TRBD1. V was pared by 4 bases and J by 5 bases, with 7 bases of the junction left unmatched. The germline V gene encodes CDR1 GTSNPN and CDR2 SVGIG (reference sequence). This CDR3 region has 13 residues. CDR3 sequence: CAWTRGRMYGYTF. The CDR3 DNA follows: TGTGCCTGGACCAGGGGGAGAATGTATGGCTACACCTTC.

This clone was counted a few times. The chain recombines TRBV5-1 with TRBJ2-7, with a weak D call TRBD2 (5 bases). Per germline, CDR1 SGHRS and CDR2 YFSETQ. Trimming removed 7 bases from V and 7 bases from J, with 18 bases in between. CDR3 length: 13 amino acids. In nucleotides, the CDR3 is TGCGCCAGCTCCTCTGCACGGGGTTGGGAGCAGTACTTC. Encoded protein: CASSSARGWEQYF. Full variable domain (rest looked up from reference TRBV5-1 and TRBJ2-7): KAGVTQTPRYLIKTRGQQVTLSCSPISGHRSVSWYQQTPGQGLQFLFEYFSETQRNKGNFPGRFSGRQFSNSRSEMNVSTLELGDSALYLCASSSARGWEQYFGPGTRLTVT.

This clone occurred a few times. The chain employs TRBV28 and TRBJ2-7; 7 bases align to TRBD1. From germline, CDR1 is MDHEN and CDR2 SYDVKM. The CDR3 is made up of 15 amino acids. After removal of 8 bases from V and 2 bases from J, the junction contained 12 bases not matched to a gene. The CDR3 sequence: CASSNDRAGTYEQYF. CDR3 nucleotide sequence: TGTGCCAGCTCTAACGACAGGGCCGGAACCTACGAGCAGTACTTC.

This clone has only a few counts. The CDR3: CASSSRTSGYEQYF. The DNA of the CDR3 is TGCGCCAGCAGCTCGAGGACTAGCGGGTACGAGCAGTACTTC. The chain links TRBV5-1 to TRBJ2-7, with 11 bases fitting TRBD2. The ends lost 3 bases at V and 4 bases at J; junction bases unmatched: 3. The CDR3 runs 14 residues. The germline gives CDR1 SGHRS, CDR2 YFSETQ.

This clone has more than one count but fewer than ten. This chain uses TRBV4-2 with TRBJ1-5; D remains unclear. Germline CDR1 and CDR2: LGHNA and YNFKEQ. This CDR3 contains 15 residues. The germline V and J ends were trimmed by 0 bases and 4 bases, with 10 bases remaining between them. The CDR3 spells CASSQDHRGNQPQHF. In nucleotides, the CDR3 is TGTGCCAGCAGCCAAGATCACCGCGGAAATCAGCCCCAGCATTTT.

The rearrangement joins TRBV29-1 to TRBJ2-7; TRBD2 agrees at 15 bases. The CDR3 is made up of 15 amino acids. Trimming at V came to 5 bases and at J to 6 bases, leaving 8 bases not matched to a gene. Per the germline V gene, CDR1 is SQVTM and CDR2 is ANQGSEA. CDR3 loop: CSVRGLAGGPGEQYF. The CDR3 coding sequence is TGCAGCGTTCGTGGACTAGCGGGAGGGCCAGGCGAGCAGTACTTC.

The chain joins TRBV7-8 to TRBJ2-3; D perhaps matches TRBD2 (6 bases). The CDR3 is 16 residues long. Germline CDR1 and CDR2: SGHVS and FQNEAQ. Trimming removed 2 bases at V and 3 bases at J, with 15 bases between. In nucleotides, the CDR3 is TGTGCCAGCAGCTTATCCCGTCTGGGACTGACAGATACGCAGTATTTT. Its protein is CASSLSRLGLTDTQYF. The full variable domain, with the rest looked up from reference TRBV7-8 and TRBJ2-3, is GAGVSQSPRYKVAKRGQDVALRCDPISGHVSLFWYQQALGQGPEFLTYFQNEAQLDKSGLPSDRFFAERPEGSVSTLKIQRTQQEDSAVYLCASSLSRLGLTDTQYFGPGTRLTVL.

V usage is TRBV7-8 and J usage is TRBJ2-7, with D uncertain. Between the trimmed V and J ends, which lost 0 bases and 4 bases, there was a span of 10 bases. The CDR3 extends over 14 amino acids. Germline CDR1 SGHVS, CDR2 FQNEAQ. The CDR3: CASSLARHPYEQYF. The DNA for the CDR3 is TGTGCCAGCAGCTTAGCGAGGCATCCTTACGAGCAGTACTTC.

The chain carries TRBV7-9 and TRBJ2-7; TRBD1 agrees at 8 bases. Germline V CDR1 and CDR2: SEHNR, FQNEAQ (reference sequence). V gave up 5 bases and J gave up 3 bases; unmatched junction bases: 6. The CDR3 extends over 14 amino acids. The CDR3 loop is CASSRGQGYYEQYF. The CDR3 nucleotides are TGTGCCAGCAGCCGCGGACAGGGATACTACGAGCAGTACTTC.

The chain couples TRBV2 to TRBJ1-5; D is ambiguous. CDR1 is SNHLY, CDR2 FYNNEI, per germline. The ends were cut back, 7 bases at V and 2 bases at J, with 12 bases in the middle. The CDR3 is 14 amino acids. The DNA of the CDR3 is TGTGCCAGCACAGGATGGCAGGGCAATCAGCCCCAGCATTTT. It is translated as CASTGWQGNQPQHF.

Only a few counts were recorded for this clone. J is TRBJ2-3 and V is TRBV29-1; 9 bases line up with TRBD2. CDR3 length: 13 residues. Losses at the gene ends were 4 bases for V and 4 bases for J; bases not matched to a gene: 3. The germline V gene has CDR1 SQVTM and CDR2 ANQGSEA. The CDR3 spells CSVAGGRADTQYF. The CDR3 DNA sequence: TGCAGCGTTGCGGGCGGGAGGGCAGATACGCAGTATTTT.

This clone was seen more than once but under ten times. This chain uses TRBV28 with TRBJ2-2, with 9 bases fitting TRBD1. CDR1 is MDHEN, CDR2 SYDVKM, per germline. V lost 6 bases and J lost 8; bases outside the gene matches: 4. This CDR3 is 13 amino acids long. The CDR3 DNA reads TGTGCCAGCAGGTGGACAGGGGTTGGGGAGCTGTTTTTT. Protein product: CASRWTGVGELFF. Looking up the rest from reference TRBV28 and TRBJ2-2 gives the full variable domain: DVKVTQSSRYLVKRTGEKVFLECVQDMDHENMFWYRQDPGLGLRLIYFSYDVKMKEKGDIPEGYSVSREKKERFSLILESASTNQTSMYLCASRWTGVGELFFGEGSRLTVL.

The chain joins TRBV5-6 to TRBJ2-5; the match to TRBD2 covers 7 bases. Germline CDR1 SGHDT, CDR2 YYEEEE. CDR3 length equals 15 residues. Unmatched junction bases numbered 10, after V lost 4 bases and J lost 4 bases. The CDR3 nucleotides are TGTGCCAGCAGCCCGAGGGCGGGAGCGGGAGAGACCCAGTACTTC. This sequence encodes CASSPRAGAGETQYF.

The chain links TRBV15 to TRBJ2-1, with TRBD2 matching over 8 bases. V was clipped by 1 base and J by 5 bases; unmatched bases: 4. The CDR3 length is 15 residues. Germline V lookup: CDR1 LNHNV, CDR2 YYDKDF (reference sequence). The CDR3: CATSRVGAGDNEQFF. CDR3 coding DNA: TGTGCCACCAGCAGAGTAGGAGCGGGGGACAATGAGCAGTTCTTC.

The chain employs TRBV30 and TRBJ2-1, with D perhaps matching TRBD1 (6 bases). Trimming left V 2 bases short and J 9 bases short, with 8 bases between. The length of the CDR3 is 11 residues. CDR1 GTSNPN and CDR2 SVGIG come from the germline V gene (reference sequence). CDR3 in DNA: TGTGCCTGGAGTAGACAGGCTGAGCAGTTCTTC. It translates to CAWSRQAEQFF.

This clone was recorded a few times. The chain links TRBV11-2 to TRBJ2-7, with 8 bases matching TRBD2. The V gene end was trimmed by 7 bases and the J gene end by 6 bases; junction bases not matched to a gene: 5. Germline loops: CDR1 SGHAT, CDR2 FQNNGV. The CDR3 is 12 amino acids. CDR3 coding DNA: TGTGCCAGCACCGGGGGGGGCCGCGAGCAGTACTTC. It codes for CASTGGGREQYF. Full variable domain (outside the CDR3, taken from reference TRBV11-2 and TRBJ2-7): EAGVAQSPRYKIIEKRQSVAFWCNPISGHATLYWYQQILGQGPKLLIQFQNNGVVDDSQLPKDRFSAERLKGVDSTLKIQPAKLEDSAVYLCASTGGGREQYFGPGTRLTVT.

In this sample, this clone turned up a few times. The CDR3 region has the DNA TGTGGTGGGAGCGGGGAGCTGTTTTTT. Translating gives CGGSGELFF. The chain recombines TRBV21-1 with TRBJ2-2; the table's D call, TRBD2, has no DNA check behind it. TRBV21-1 is termed a pseudogene. This CDR3 comprises 9 residues.

The rearrangement links TRBV29-1 to TRBJ2-7; D not certain. V lost 6 bases and J 1 base, leaving 13 bases between the germline ends. Looked up from germline, CDR1 is SQVTM and CDR2 is ANQGSEA. This CDR3 has 13 residues. The CDR3 spells CSVRPSASYEQYF. The CDR3 DNA reads as TGCAGCGTAAGACCCTCAGCGTCCTACGAGCAGTACTTC.

This clone was observed a handful of times. This chain connects TRBV6-5 to TRBJ2-4, with D unclear. The germline CDR1 and CDR2 sequences are MNHEY and SVGAGI. V lost 11 bases to trimming and J lost 9 bases, with 17 bases between them. The CDR3 consists of 12 residues. CDR3 protein: CAVPLGRVIQYF. The CDR3, as DNA: TGTGCCGTCCCCCTGGGTCGGGTCATTCAGTACTTC.

The chain employs TRBV29-1 and TRBJ1-1, with D possibly matching TRBD1 (6 bases). The length of the CDR3 is 14 residues. V lost 2 bases to trimming and J lost 4 bases, with 14 bases between them. Germline assignment: CDR1 SQVTM and CDR2 ANQGSEA. CDR3 coding DNA: TGCAGCGTTGAAAATCGGGGGGGCGGCACTGAAGCTTTCTTT. Its translation: CSVENRGGGTEAFF.